One sample yielded the 10 T cell receptor beta chains listed below, sequenced in a study of PD-1 blockade in mismatch repair-deficient tumors. The table came from immunoSEQ multiplex PCR; TCRdb's copy has only in-frame clones and leaves some out. The sample contains approximately 80,000 clones, approximately 80% of which appear only once. Here the sequenced sample was peripheral blood, taken 44 weeks after starting pembrolizumab. The source of these receptors is an adult with mismatch repair-deficient cancer.

This clone was seen only once. The V gene is TRBV6-5, the J gene TRBJ2-7; D is unresolved. This CDR3 region has 11 residues. CDR1 and CDR2 (germline): MNHEY, SVGAGI. V dropped 5 bases and J dropped 2 bases, with 4 bases sitting between them. The CDR3 coding sequence is TGTGCCAGCAGTGTAACCTACGAGCAGTACTTC. Translated: CASSVTYEQYF.

The sample holds a few counts of this clone. The chain links TRBV14 to TRBJ2-2; D uncertain. Germline V gene data show CDR1 as SGHDN and CDR2 as FVKESK. The V gene lost 2 bases and the J gene lost 2 bases, with 9 bases spanning the gap. There are 15 residues in the CDR3. CDR3 in DNA: TGTGCCAGCAGCCAATACTCACCAAACACCGGGGAGCTGTTTTTT. It translates to CASSQYSPNTGELFF. Looking up the rest from reference TRBV14 and TRBJ2-2 gives the full variable domain: EAGVTQFPSHSVIEKGQTVTLRCDPISGHDNLYWYRRVMGKEIKFLLHFVKESKQDESGMPNNRFLAERTGGTYSTLKVQPAELEDSGVYFCASSQYSPNTGELFFGEGSRLTVL.

The V and J genes are TRBV18 and TRBJ1-1; possibly TRBD1 for D (5 bases). V dropped 1 base and J dropped 1 base, with 7 bases sitting between them. The CDR3 has 14 residues. Germline-derived CDR1 and CDR2 are KGHSH and LQKENI. The CDR3, as DNA: TGTGCCAGCTCACCACGACAGTCGAACACTGAAGCTTTCTTT. It translates to CASSPRQSNTEAFF. Filled out from reference TRBV18 and TRBJ1-1, the complete variable domain reads NAGVMQNPRHLVRRRGQEARLRCSPMKGHSHVYWYRQLPEEGLKFMVYLQKENIIDESGMPKERFSAEFPKEGPSILRIQQVVRGDSAAYFCASSPRQSNTEAFFGQGTRLTVV.

The chain employs TRBV13 and TRBJ1-2; 7 nucleotides agree with TRBD1. The germline V gene encodes CDR1 PRHDT and CDR2 FYEKMQ (reference sequence). J was trimmed by 5 bases and V by 1 base; bases with no gene match: 7. The CDR3 contains 15 residues. CDR3: CASSLARTGDYGYTF. CDR3 DNA: TGTGCCAGCAGCTTAGCCCGCACAGGGGATTATGGCTACACCTTC.

The rearrangement uses TRBV5-1 and TRBJ2-6; 8 bases line up with TRBD1. CDR1 is SGHRS and CDR2 is YFSETQ in the germline V gene. The CDR3 runs to 15 residues. J was trimmed by 0 bases and V by 9 bases; bases with no gene match: 5. CDR3 in amino acids: CATGQGSSGANVLTF. CDR3 DNA: TGCGCCACCGGACAGGGAAGCTCTGGGGCCAACGTCCTGACTTTC.

J is TRBJ2-7 and V is TRBV9; D is unclear. The germline V and J ends were trimmed by 0 bases and 2 bases, with 9 bases remaining between them. CDR1 and CDR2 from the germline V gene are SGDLS and YYNGEE. CDR3 length: 14 residues. The CDR3 DNA sequence: TGTGCCAGCAGCGTAGGGACGGGCCCCTACGAGCAGTACTTC. Translating it yields CASSVGTGPYEQYF.

This clone was seen only once. The chain combines TRBV5-1 with TRBJ2-1; D perhaps matches TRBD2 (6 bases). Germline CDR1 reads SGHRS; CDR2 reads YFSETQ. There are 17 residues in the CDR3. The V end was cut by 4 bases, the J end by 0 bases, with 17 bases between. This CDR3 is CASSPSGGRSSYNEQFF. Written as DNA, the CDR3 is TGCGCCAGCAGCCCTTCCGGAGGGCGGAGCTCCTACAATGAGCAGTTCTTC.

About this clone itself: One junction end does not reproduce the germline sequence, and a read error may be involved. This chain connects TRBV7-7 to TRBJ2-1; D might be TRBD1 or TRBD2, each matching 7 bases. The germline gives CDR1 SSHAT, CDR2 FNYEAQ (reference sequence). This CDR3 region has 13 residues. This CDR3 reads CASSSGGGNEQFF. The CDR3 nucleotides are TGTGCTAGCAGCTCAGGGGGGGGTAATGAGCAGTTCTTC.

The chain employs TRBV6-5 and TRBJ1-2; 8 bases align to TRBD1. Losses at the gene ends were 4 bases for V and 7 bases for J; bases not matched to a gene: 14. The CDR3 has 16 residues. CDR1 is MNHEY, CDR2 SVGAGI, per germline. The CDR3, as DNA: TGTGCCAGCAGTTCCCCCAGCGGACAGGGCCTTGGTGGCTACACCTTC. This gives the protein CASSSPSGQGLGGYTF.

V gene TRBV7-9 combines with J gene TRBJ2-1, with 10 bases fitting TRBD2. Trimming cost V 5 bases and J 0 bases; bases outside gene matches: 10. Germline loops: CDR1 SEHNR, CDR2 FQNEAQ (reference sequence). CDR3 length: 18 amino acids. This CDR3 is CASSPAPSSGSSYNEQFF. CDR3 nucleotide sequence: TGTGCCAGCAGCCCTGCCCCCTCTAGCGGGAGCTCCTACAATGAGCAGTTCTTC.